These 9 T cell receptor beta chains share one sample of origin, sequenced in a study of T cell repertoires in cytomegalovirus infection. The antigens of these receptors remain unknown. TCRdb reprocessed the reads via MiXCR and lists one record per CDR3 protein. Among 700,000 to 850,000 distinct CDR3 sequences, 32% were seen once, and the ten largest hold 9.5% to 15%. Sequencing used cultured CD8+ T cells from PBMCs, obtained from culture after CMV antigen stimulation. The receptors come from a human donor in good health (CMV status not recorded). Some clones in this sample may be carry-over from other donors' samples.

This chain links TRBV6-2 or TRBV6-3 with TRBJ1-1; unclear D gene. The CDR3 is 13 residues long. Trimming removed 2 bases from V and 7 bases from J, with 11 bases in between. Germline V CDR1 and CDR2: MNHEY, SVGEGT. CDR3 DNA sequence: TGTGCCAGCAGTTACGGACTAACAGTTGAAGCTTTCTTT. Its protein product is CASSYGLTVEAFF.

In its sample, this clonotype was seen many times. The chain carries TRBV7-6 and TRBJ2-3, with 9 bases aligning to TRBD2. V lost 1 base and J lost 5; bases outside the gene matches: 10. Germline V gene sequence: CDR1 SGHVS, CDR2 FNYEAQ. CDR3 length equals 17 residues. This CDR3 reads CASSLEAAGGPGDTQYF. The CDR3 DNA follows: TGTGCCAGCAGCTTAGAGGCGGCGGGGGGGCCGGGAGATACGCAGTATTTT.

In this sample, this clonotype turned up a few times. V gene TRBV5-1 combines with J gene TRBJ2-5; D possibly uses TRBD1 or TRBD2 (5 bases each). Trimming left V 0 bases short and J 3 bases short, with 12 bases between. CDR1 and CDR2 from the germline V gene are SGHRS and YFSETQ. The CDR3 is 15 amino acids. CDR3 residues: CASSLESGRKETQYF. The CDR3 DNA reads TGCGCCAGCAGCTTGGAGTCAGGGAGAAAAGAGACCCAGTACTTC. The full variable domain, in which reference TRBV5-1 and TRBJ2-5 provide the parts outside the CDR3, is KAGVTQTPRYLIKTRGQQVTLSCSPISGHRSVSWYQQTPGQGLQFLFEYFSETQRNKGNFPGRFSGRQFSNSRSEMNVSTLELGDSALYLCASSLESGRKETQYFGPGTRLLVL.

Worth noting for this clonotype: Germline is not matched at one junction end, which may reflect a read error. The rearrangement uses TRBV5-3 and TRBJ1-1; D gene uncertain. TRBV5-3 is an ORF, and what it does is uncertain. The CDR3 contains 14 residues. The CDR3 region is CASSFEPLGTEAFF. The CDR3, as DNA: TGTGCCAGCAGCTTCGAACCCCTTGGCACTGAAGCTTTCTTT.

The table lists this clonotype with a few counts. This sequence joins TRBV6-1 and TRBJ1-1; the D gene is possibly TRBD1 (5 bases). This CDR3 has 13 amino acids. V lost 3 bases to trimming and J lost 4 bases, with 9 bases between them. CDR1 is MNHNS and CDR2 is SASEGT in the germline V gene. The CDR3 reads CASSDFGGTEAFF. CDR3 DNA: TGTGCCAGCAGTGATTTCGGGGGCACTGAAGCTTTCTTT.

In this sample, this clonotype turned up a few times. The chain links TRBV7-6 to TRBJ1-5; D ambiguous. The V end was cut by 5 bases, the J end by 0 bases, with 11 bases between. This CDR3 region has 15 residues. In germline, CDR1 is SGHVS, CDR2 FNYEAQ. CDR3: CASSRGQDSNQPQHF. The CDR3 DNA sequence: TGTGCCAGCAGCCGCGGGCAGGATAGCAATCAGCCCCAGCATTTT.

This clonotype occurred a few times. The chain recombines TRBV6-1 with TRBJ1-1, with D unresolved. Looked up from germline, CDR1 is MNHNS and CDR2 is SASEGT. The CDR3 spans 15 residues. The V end lost 1 base, the J end lost 4 bases, and 13 bases lay between the germline ends. CDR3 loop: CASSEEGYWSTEAFF. The CDR3 DNA is TGTGCCAGCAGTGAAGAAGGGTATTGGAGCACTGAAGCTTTCTTT.

The chain uses TRBV7-9 and TRBJ1-4; no reliable D call. The CDR3 spans 16 residues. CDR1 and CDR2 (germline): SEHNR, FQNEAQ (reference sequence). With 0 bases removed from V and 7 bases from J, the gap between germline ends came to 15 bases. The CDR3 reads CASSLAKTERGEKLFF. The CDR3 DNA is TGTGCCAGCAGCTTAGCGAAGACGGAACGTGGTGAAAAACTGTTTTTT.

This chain uses TRBV3-1 with TRBJ2-3; no clear D gene. Looked up from germline, CDR1 is LGHDT and CDR2 is YNNKEL (reference sequence). V shed 8 bases and J shed 2 bases, with 20 bases lying between them. CDR3 length: 16 amino acids. The CDR3 nucleotides read TGTGCCAGCCGCACATCACAGAGATCCTCCACAGATACGCAGTATTTT. Encoded protein: CASRTSQRSSTDTQYF.